Listed below are T cell receptor beta chains from one sample, sequenced in a study of T cells in Graves' hyperthyroidism and ophthalmopathy. A single record per CDR3 protein comes from TCRdb applying MiXCR to the multiplex PCR reads. Of around 97,000 distinct CDR3 sequences listed, 47% were seen once; the top ten hold about 28%. Material for sequencing was blood. The receptor set was obtained from a man aged 35 to 55 with Graves' hyperthyroidism. The CDR3 runs from the conserved cysteine through the conserved F or W. D genes are given only for firm matches. Size is stated for part of the rows, as once, few or many counts, or as a class when the clone is expanded.

d_gene	v_gene	j_gene	abundance	CDR3aa
TRBD1	TRBV3-1	TRBJ2-5	NA	CASSQAGTGKETQYF
TRBD1	TRBV2	TRBJ2-2	many	CASSVARGFSGELFF
TRBD1	TRBV6-1	TRBJ2-3	NA	CASSYRTGEQYF
TRBD1	TRBV2	TRBJ1-5	NA	CASRITGGASSNQPQHF
NA	TRBV9	TRBJ2-1	many	CASSPSDSYNEQFF
TRBD1	TRBV2	TRBJ2-1	NA	CAGITGTGYEQFF
NA	TRBV19	TRBJ1-4	NA	CASRTRGAGEEKLFF
TRBD1	TRBV11-2	TRBJ1-4	NA	CASSRQGELNEKLFF
TRBD2	TRBV20-1	TRBJ2-7	NA	CSARVGGWNSYEQYF
TRBD1	TRBV10-1	TRBJ2-1	NA	CARKEKQGGSYNEQFF
NA	TRBV29-1	TRBJ1-1	many	CSVQNTEAFF
NA	TRBV5-1	TRBJ2-2	many	CASRVQSGELFF
NA	TRBV19	TRBJ1-5	many	CASSMWDQPQHF
TRBD2	TRBV7-2	TRBJ2-7	many	CASSLSGGYEQYF
TRBD2	TRBV5-6	TRBJ2-4	few	CASTGLASGGAAKNIQYF
NA	TRBV20-1	TRBJ1-1	NA	CSATRGAANRMHKAFF
NA	TRBV7-8	TRBJ2-1	NA	CASSFDRYEQFF
NA	TRBV20-1	TRBJ2-5	many	CSAPTRGSEETQYF
NA	TRBV7-9	TRBJ2-5	once	CASSQDGRSQETRYF
NA	TRBV19	TRBJ1-5	many	CASSARTERGQPQHF
NA	TRBV5-6	TRBJ2-5	many	CASSFSRGQETQYF
TRBD1	TRBV10-3	TRBJ2-1	many	CAISAGTGPNEQFF
TRBD2	TRBV20-1	TRBJ2-5	many	CSASPGLAGGPRETQYF
NA	TRBV12-3/TRBV12-4	TRBJ1-2	NA	CASRTRDYSF
NA	TRBV19	TRBJ2-7	NA	CASSARVPYEQYF
NA	TRBV20-1	TRBJ2-3	many	CSASGTYTDTQYF
TRBD1	TRBV20-1	TRBJ1-5	many	CSANLLPQGAYNQPQHF
NA	TRBV11-2	TRBJ2-1	few	CASSSRLGPSYNEQFF
TRBD2	TRBV12-3/TRBV12-4	TRBJ2-3	many	CASSLRAGGKTDTQYF
NA	TRBV14	TRBJ2-2	NA	CASSGTHTGELFF
NA	TRBV19	TRBJ2-7	many	CASGGPTYEQYF
NA	TRBV3-1	TRBJ1-1	NA	CASSHLRVNTEAFF
TRBD1	TRBV7-2	TRBJ2-2	many	CASSSPGQGLPGELFF
NA	TRBV7-8	TRBJ2-6	NA	CASSLVQGSSSGANVLTF
NA	TRBV9	TRBJ2-1	many	CASSVDLGEAGEYEQFF
TRBD1	TRBV30	TRBJ2-7	few	CAWRGRGPYEQYF
TRBD2	TRBV19	TRBJ2-5	NA	CASRLAGGQETQYF